The rows below give T cell receptor beta chains drawn from one sample of a study of tumor and adjacent non-tumor tissue in lung cancer. TCRdb called the multiplex PCR reads again in MiXCR, with one record for every CDR3 protein. The sample consists of about 86,000 distinct CDR3 sequences, more than 65% of them appearing once. Sequencing was performed on distant non-tumor lung tissue. The source of these receptors is a woman aged 50 to 65 with non-small cell lung cancer. Each CDR3 is given with its conserved first and last residue. The order of the fields is V gene, clone size, D gene, J gene, CDR3 DNA, CDR3 protein. D genes are given only for firm matches. Size is omitted from some rows. Given values are once, few, many or a class for expanded clones.

>TRBV11-2|-|TRBD2|TRBJ2-1
TGTACTAGCAGCTTAGAATCTAGCGGGGATCATGAGCAGTTCTTC
CTSSLESSGDHEQFF
>TRBV6-5|-|-|TRBJ2-7
TGTGCCAGCAGAGCCATTAGGACACGGGATTTCTACGAGCAGTACTTC
CASRAIRTRDFYEQYF
>TRBV28|many|-|TRBJ1-1
TGTGCCAGCAGTGCATTGGGGGACACTGAAGCTTTCTTT
CASSALGDTEAFF
>TRBV5-5|many|TRBD1|TRBJ1-1
TGTGCCAGCAGCACTACCACAGGGGACACTGAAGCTTTCTTT
CASSTTTGDTEAFF
>TRBV4-2|-|-|TRBJ2-7
TGTACCAGCAGCCAGACGGGACTTCTCGACGAGCTGTACTTC
CTSSQTGLLDELYF
>TRBV6-5|-|-|TRBJ2-1
TGTGCCAGCAGTTACTTCTTTGCCCCCAGTTCCTATAATGAGCAGTTCTTC
CASSYFFAPSSYNEQFF
>TRBV6-6|-|-|TRBJ2-3
TGTGCCAACACTGAAGACGGTATCACAGATACGCAGTATTTT
CANTEDGITDTQYF
>TRBV4-2|-|-|TRBJ1-5
TGTGCCAGCAGCCAAAACCTCACTAACAATCAGCCCCAGCGTTTT
CASSQNLTNNQPQRF
>TRBV12-5|-|-|TRBJ2-1
TGTGCTAGTGGCGCTGGACGGGGCTCCTACGATGAGCAGTTCTTC
CASGAGRGSYDEQFF
>TRBV29-1|-|-|TRBJ1-1
TGCAGCGTTAGGCGGCGGAACACTGAAACTTTCTTT
CSVRRRNTETFF
>TRBV6-1|-|TRBD1|TRBJ2-3
TGTGCCAGTAGTCGACAGGCAGGGGGCGCAGATACGCAGTATTTT
CASSRQAGGADTQYF
>TRBV12-3/TRBV12-4|-|TRBD1|TRBJ2-2
TGTGACAGCAGTTTAGGGACAGGGACAAAGACCGGGGAGCTATTTTTT
CDSSLGTGTKTGELFF
>TRBV12-3/TRBV12-4|-|TRBD1|TRBJ2-2
TGTACTAGCAGTTTCAGGACAGGGGGGAAGACCGGGGAGCTGTTTTTT
CTSSFRTGGKTGELFF
>TRBV12-3/TRBV12-4|-|-|TRBJ1-3
TGTGCCAGCTGGAGGGGCTCATACTCTGGAAACACCATATATTTT
CASWRGSYSGNTIYF
>TRBV10-1|-|-|TRBJ2-7
TGCGCCAGCAATGGAGGCCTTCTGGGGGAGCAGTACTTC
CASNGGLLGEQYF
>TRBV6-2/TRBV6-3|-|TRBD2|TRBJ2-2
TGTGCCAGCAGTTACCGGTCTAGCGGGAGGAGGACCGGGGAGCTGTTTTTT
CASSYRSSGRRTGELFF
>TRBV6-2/TRBV6-3|once|-|TRBJ2-2
TGTGCCAGCAGTCGCCTCGGACACAGGCTAACCGGGAAGCCGTTTTTT
CASSRLGHRLTGKPFF
>TRBV7-9|-|TRBD1|TRBJ1-5
TGTGCCAGCAGTGGACAGGGAGAAAGCAATCAGCCCCAGCACTTT
CASSGQGESNQPQHF
>TRBV20-1|-|-|TRBJ2-2
TGCAGTGCTAGAGATAAAACCGGGGACCTGTTTTTT
CSARDKTGDLFF
>TRBV20-1|-|-|TRBJ2-3
TGCAGTGTTCTGGCGGTAGGCACAGATACGCACTATTTT
CSVLAVGTDTHYF
>TRBV11-3|-|-|TRBJ1-1
TGTGCCAGCAGCCCCGACGGTCGTAGCACTGAAGCTTTCTTT
CASSPDGRSTEAFF